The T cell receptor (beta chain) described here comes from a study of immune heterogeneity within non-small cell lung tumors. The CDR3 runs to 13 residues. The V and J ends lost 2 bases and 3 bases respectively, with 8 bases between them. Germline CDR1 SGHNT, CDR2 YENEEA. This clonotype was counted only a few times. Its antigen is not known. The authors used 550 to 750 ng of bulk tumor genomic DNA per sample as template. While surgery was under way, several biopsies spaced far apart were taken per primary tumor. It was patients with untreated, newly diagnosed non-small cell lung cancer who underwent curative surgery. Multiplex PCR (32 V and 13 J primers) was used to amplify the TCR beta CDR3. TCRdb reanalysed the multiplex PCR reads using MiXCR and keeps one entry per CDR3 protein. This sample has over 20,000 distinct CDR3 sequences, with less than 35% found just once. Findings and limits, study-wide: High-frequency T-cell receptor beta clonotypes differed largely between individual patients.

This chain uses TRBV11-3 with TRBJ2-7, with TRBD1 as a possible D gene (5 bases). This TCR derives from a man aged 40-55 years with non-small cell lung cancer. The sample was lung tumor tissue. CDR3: CASSLQGNYEQYF. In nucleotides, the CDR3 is TGTGCCAGCAGCTTACAGGGCAACTACGAGCAGTACTTC.